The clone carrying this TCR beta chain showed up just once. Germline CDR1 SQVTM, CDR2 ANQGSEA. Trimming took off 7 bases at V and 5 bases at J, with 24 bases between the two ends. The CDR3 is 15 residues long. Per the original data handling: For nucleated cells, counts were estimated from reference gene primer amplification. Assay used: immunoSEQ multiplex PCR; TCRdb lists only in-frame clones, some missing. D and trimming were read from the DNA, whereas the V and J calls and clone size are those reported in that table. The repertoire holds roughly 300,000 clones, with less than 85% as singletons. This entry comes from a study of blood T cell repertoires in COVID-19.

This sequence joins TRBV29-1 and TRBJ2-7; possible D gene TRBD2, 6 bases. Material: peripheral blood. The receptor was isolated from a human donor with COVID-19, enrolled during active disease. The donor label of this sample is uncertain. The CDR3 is CSANDTSRAFNEQYF. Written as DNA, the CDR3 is TGCAGCGCGAACGACACTAGCAGAGCCTTCAACGAGCAGTACTTC.